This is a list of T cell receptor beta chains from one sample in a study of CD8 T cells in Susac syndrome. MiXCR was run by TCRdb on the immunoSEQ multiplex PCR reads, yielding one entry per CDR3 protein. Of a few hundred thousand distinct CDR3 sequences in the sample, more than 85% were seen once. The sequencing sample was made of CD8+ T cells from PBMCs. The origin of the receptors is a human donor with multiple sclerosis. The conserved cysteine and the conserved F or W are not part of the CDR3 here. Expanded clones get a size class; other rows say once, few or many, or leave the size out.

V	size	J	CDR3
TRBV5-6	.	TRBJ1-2	ASSLGLYGYT
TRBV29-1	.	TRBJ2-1	SGGGHEQF
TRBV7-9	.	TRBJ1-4	ATPRTDEKLF
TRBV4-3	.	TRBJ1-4	ASSPGTGLIGEKLF
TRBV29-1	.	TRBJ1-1	SVVGGTEAF
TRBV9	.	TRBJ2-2	ASSVTFSNTGELF
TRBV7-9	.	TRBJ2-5	ASSLANSVAGGEETQY
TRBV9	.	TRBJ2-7	ASSPQSGTPYEQY
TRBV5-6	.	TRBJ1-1	ASSLGLGFEAF
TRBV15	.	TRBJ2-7	ATSRMMGPGTSYDEQY
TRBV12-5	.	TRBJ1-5	ASGLVWDNQPQH
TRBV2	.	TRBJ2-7	ASSDGGQVGGEQY
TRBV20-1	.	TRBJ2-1	SATTGYGPDNEQF
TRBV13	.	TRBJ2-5	ASSPAAGGLIKETQY
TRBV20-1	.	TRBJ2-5	SANPGTGTQY
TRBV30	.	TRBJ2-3	AGTSGSSDTQY
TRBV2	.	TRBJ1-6	ASSELGPNSPLH
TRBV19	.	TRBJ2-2	ASSNWVTGNTGELF
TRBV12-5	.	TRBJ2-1	ASGLGGLAFYNEQF
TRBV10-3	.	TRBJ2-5	AISEDGFQETQY
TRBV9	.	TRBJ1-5	ASNQGAPYQPQH
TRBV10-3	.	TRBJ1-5	AISDPSFSGNQPQH
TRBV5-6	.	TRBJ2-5	ASSTDQQGKTQY
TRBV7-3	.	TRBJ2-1	ASSYGGYSYNEQF
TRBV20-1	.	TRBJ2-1	SASGGDNNEQF
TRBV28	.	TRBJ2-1	ASSLSWTVGYNEQF
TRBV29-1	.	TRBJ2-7	SVLGGQGSYEQY
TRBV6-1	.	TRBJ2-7	ASSDSGTYEQY
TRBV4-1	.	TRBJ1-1	ASSQDAGSGNTEAF
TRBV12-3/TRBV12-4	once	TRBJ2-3	ASNLGGRTDTQY
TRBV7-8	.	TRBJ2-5	ASSPTVRGREGRGETQY
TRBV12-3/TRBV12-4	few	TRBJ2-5	ASRTQETQY
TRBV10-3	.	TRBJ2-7	AIAPLIQGNYEQY
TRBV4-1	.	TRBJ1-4	ASSQDGHPTNEKLF
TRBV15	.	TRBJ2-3	ATNDRGTDTQY
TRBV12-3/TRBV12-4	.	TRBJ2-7	ASADRGTYEQY
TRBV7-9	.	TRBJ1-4	ASSLQPGHLNEKLF
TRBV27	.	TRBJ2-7	ASSSDGVLNEQY
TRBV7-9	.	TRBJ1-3	ASSLVEGDTIY
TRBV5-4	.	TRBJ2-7	ASSLETGEQY
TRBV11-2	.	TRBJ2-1	ASSNPGGQGAVNEQF
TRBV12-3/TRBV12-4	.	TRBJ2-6	ASSLSDPPGQGRAGANVLT
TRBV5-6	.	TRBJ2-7	ASSFGPGEQY
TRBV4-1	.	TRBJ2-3	ASSQEGAGGPGTQY
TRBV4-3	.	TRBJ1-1	ASSQDRYGNTEAF
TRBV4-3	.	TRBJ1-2	ASSQTLTNYGYT
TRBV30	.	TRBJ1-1	AWSLLGGNTEAF
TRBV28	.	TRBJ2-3	ASSTVALSASEFTDTQY